The 18 T cell receptor beta chains reported below all come from one sample, sequenced in a study of molecular identifiers for immune sequencing clone quantification. TCRdb used MiXCR to reprocess the PCR reads, holding one entry per CDR3 protein. The table records under 650,000 distinct CDR3 sequences, just under 20% of them present only once. The specimen sequenced was naive CD8+ T cells from blood, with Jurkat cell RNA spiked in. This sample's subset: FACS-sorted CD8+CD4-CCR7+CD45RA+ naive T cells. All receptors come from a human donor in good health. Some libraries in this study had Jurkat cell RNA spiked in.

This clonotype was seen at least ten times. V and J are TRBV30 and TRBJ1-1, with D unresolved. Germline V gene sequence: CDR1 GTSNPN, CDR2 SVGIG (reference sequence). The CDR3 extends over 13 amino acids. Trimming shortened V by 2 bases and J by 3 bases, and 10 bases separated the two germline ends. This chain's CDR3 is CAWSPGFYTEAFF. CDR3 bases: TGTGCCTGGAGTCCGGGTTTTTACACTGAAGCTTTCTTT.

This chain links TRBV7-9 with TRBJ2-7, with 7 bases fitting TRBD1. Germline lookup yields CDR1 SEHNR and CDR2 FQNEAQ (reference sequence). CDR3 length: 12 amino acids. V trimming: 5 bases; J trimming: 7 bases; junction bases outside the gene matches: 5. The CDR3 loop is CASSTQGTEQYF. The CDR3 DNA follows: TGTGCCAGCAGCACACAGGGGACGGAGCAGTACTTC.

This clonotype was seen at least ten times. The chain is built from TRBV12-3 or TRBV12-4 and TRBJ1-6; D call uncertain. The V end was cut by 0 bases, the J end by 6 bases, with 6 bases between. CDR3 length: 14 residues. This CDR3 is CASSLARSNSPLHF. CDR3 sequence (DNA): TGTGCCAGCAGTTTAGCCAGGTCTAATTCACCCCTCCACTTT.

About this clonotype itself: In this CDR3 the conserved last residue, phenylalanine or tryptophan, is missing, so a read error is likely. This chain joins TRBV9 and TRBJ2-5; tentative D call: TRBD2 (5 bases). The germline CDR1 and CDR2 sequences are SGDLS and YYNGEE. V shed 3 bases and J shed 4 bases, with 13 bases lying between them. There are 14 residues in the CDR3. The CDR3 region has the DNA TGTGCCAGCAGCGGCGGGTCTAATCGAGAGACCCAGTACTCC. Translation: CASSGGSNRETQYS.

This clonotype occurred a few times. The rearrangement uses TRBV6-2 or TRBV6-3 and TRBJ2-3; D not resolved. V lost 3 bases, J lost 2 bases, and 9 bases lay in between. The CDR3 runs to 14 residues. Per germline, CDR1 MNHEY and CDR2 SVGEGT. The DNA of the CDR3 is TGTGCCAGCAGTTATGCCATGACCACAGATACGCAGTATTTT. Its translation: CASSYAMTTDTQYF.

Only a few counts were recorded for this clonotype. The junction departs from germline at one end; a sequencing error may be responsible. This chain joins TRBV6-2 or TRBV6-3 and TRBJ2-1; 8 nucleotides line up with TRBD2. The CDR3 runs 16 residues. Germline V gene data show CDR1 as MNHEY and CDR2 as SVGEGT. The CDR3 sequence is CASSYGSGGIYDEQFF. The CDR3 bases are TGTGCCAGCAGTTATGGGAGCGGGGGTATCTACGATGAGCAGTTCTTC.

Notes on this clonotype: A much larger clone lies one base from this, so it may be a read error. The chain has TRBV27 and TRBJ2-3; no reliable D call. In germline, CDR1 is MNHEY, CDR2 SMNVEV (reference sequence). Between the trimmed V and J ends, which lost 1 base and 2 bases, there was a span of 10 bases. This CDR3 is 15 amino acids long. For the CDR3, the DNA is TGTGCCAGCAGTTTATTCGGCAGACCCACAGATACGCAGTATTTT. Protein: CASSLFGRPTDTQYF.

The table lists this clonotype with many counts. This chain uses TRBV30 with TRBJ2-7; TRBD1 agrees at 7 bases. CDR3 size: 13 residues. V dropped 0 bases and J dropped 2; count of bases not matched to a gene: 1. The germline V gene has CDR1 GTSNPN and CDR2 SVGIG (reference sequence). The DNA for the CDR3 is TGTGCCTGGAGTGTAGGGACAGCCTACGAGCAGTACTTC. The encoded protein is CAWSVGTAYEQYF.

This clonotype was seen a handful of times. This rearrangement joins TRBV19 to TRBJ1-3; D is unresolved. The CDR3 sequence is 15 residues long. V shed 3 bases and J shed 4 bases, with 13 bases lying between them. Germline values: CDR1 LNHDA, CDR2 SQIVND (reference sequence). CDR3 bases: TGTGCCAGTAGTATTTCTCGGGGATCCGGAAACACCATATATTTT. It is translated as CASSISRGSGNTIYF.

The V and J genes are TRBV9 and TRBJ2-3, with D hard to call. Germline V gene sequence: CDR1 SGDLS, CDR2 YYNGEE. The CDR3 contains 14 residues. The V gene lost 0 bases and the J gene lost 5 bases, with 10 bases spanning the gap. CDR3 sequence (DNA): TGTGCCAGCAGCGTAGGGACGGATAAAGATACGCAGTATTTT. As protein: CASSVGTDKDTQYF.

Concerning this clonotype itself: This clone may be a read error of a much larger clone one base away. This chain connects TRBV20-1 to TRBJ2-7, with 8 bases fitting TRBD1. Germline CDR1 is DFQATT and CDR2 is SNEGSKA (reference sequence). This CDR3 is 15 amino acids long. V was pared by 0 bases and J by 5 bases, with 9 bases of the junction left unmatched. The CDR3 coding sequence is TGCAGTGCTAGAGATTGGGACAGGCTTACCGACGAGCAGTACTTC. Amino acids: CSARDWDRLTDEQYF.

This clonotype was seen repeatedly, ten times or more. The V gene is TRBV19, the J gene TRBJ2-1; D is unresolved. This CDR3 is 13 amino acids long. Germline CDR1 and CDR2: LNHDA and SQIVND (reference sequence). The germline V and J ends were trimmed by 4 bases and 8 bases, with 12 bases remaining between them. The CDR3 DNA is TGTGCCAGTAGTACGTGGGGTGGAGATGAGCAGTTCTTC. Protein product: CASSTWGGDEQFF.

This clonotype was counted a few times. The chain carries TRBV6-2 or TRBV6-3 and TRBJ2-3, with D perhaps matching TRBD1 or TRBD2 (6 bases each). In germline, CDR1 is MNHEY, CDR2 SVGEGT. The CDR3 runs 15 residues. Deletions cut 2 bases from V and 2 bases from J, with 11 bases between. For the CDR3, the DNA is TGTGCCAGCAGTTACCCGGGGGCCTACACAGATACGCAGTATTTT. Residues: CASSYPGAYTDTQYF.

About this clonotype: This may stem from a read error, because a much larger clone lies one nucleotide away. The chain recombines TRBV12-3 or TRBV12-4 with TRBJ2-3; D call uncertain. The J call may be in error: the DNA end matches TRBJ1-5 better. The CDR3 runs to 14 residues. CDR3 loop: CASSLMFTTDTQHF. As DNA, the CDR3 is TGTGCCAGCAGTTTAATGTTTACTACAGATACGCAGCATTTT.

The chain couples TRBV21-1 to TRBJ1-4; TRBD1 is the table's D call and was not checked against the DNA. TRBV21-1 is given as a pseudogene. CDR3 size: 16 residues. Here the CDR3 DNA reads TGTGCCAGCAGCATAATAATTGGGGCTTCTAATGAAAAACTGTTTTTT. It encodes CASSIIIGASNEKLFF.

The chain carries TRBV24-1 and TRBJ2-1, with D perhaps matching TRBD1 or TRBD2 (5 bases each). This CDR3 comprises 12 residues. CDR1 is KGHDR, CDR2 SFDVKD, per germline. With 10 bases removed from V and 4 bases from J, the gap between germline ends came to 10 bases. CDR3 in amino acids: CATRGPYNEQFF. The CDR3 DNA reads TGTGCCACACGGGGCCCTTACAATGAGCAGTTCTTC.

In its sample, this clonotype was seen many times. The chain combines TRBV20-1 with TRBJ1-3; D perhaps matches TRBD1 (6 bases). Trimming left V 0 bases short and J 0 bases short, with 18 bases between. This CDR3 contains 18 residues. Germline V gives CDR1 DFQATT, CDR2 SNEGSKA (reference sequence). Written as DNA, the CDR3 is TGCAGTGCTAGAGATAACGGGGAAAGGACAGACTCTGGAAACACCATATATTTT. This gives the protein CSARDNGERTDSGNTIYF.

This clonotype came up once. A much larger clone is a single base away; this may be a read error. The chain couples TRBV7-9 to TRBJ1-4; the D gene is possibly TRBD1 (6 bases). The CDR3 is 14 residues long. Per the germline V gene, CDR1 is SEHNR and CDR2 is FQNEAQ (reference sequence). CDR3 region: CASSPEQGGEKLLF. The CDR3 DNA sequence: TGTGCCAGCAGTCCCGAACAGGGCGGTGAAAAACTGCTTTTT.